These 27 T cell receptor beta chains originate from one sample sequenced in a study of blood T cell repertoires in COVID-19. Assay: immunoSEQ multiplex PCR; the TCRdb copy retains only in-frame clones and omits some. The sample shows about 230,000 clones, more than 75% of them seen only once. Specimen: peripheral blood. These receptors all stem from a man aged 35 to 55 with acute or convalescent COVID-19.

V and J are TRBV14 and TRBJ2-1, with 11 bases that match TRBD1. The J segment lost 1 base and the V segment lost 2 bases, leaving 10 bases of the junction unmatched. Germline-derived CDR1 and CDR2 are SGHDN and FVKESK. The CDR3 loop spans 19 amino acids. CDR3 nucleotide sequence: TGTGCCAGCAGCCAACCTCGGACAGGGGGCGCAGAGTCCTACAATGAGCAGTTCTTC. This translates into CASSQPRTGGAESYNEQFF.

The V call is TRBV6-4, the J call TRBJ2-1, with no clear D. Germline assignment: CDR1 MRHNA and CDR2 SNTAGT. Trimming pared 1 base from V and 1 base from J, leaving 8 bases between. The length of the CDR3 is 15 residues. Here the CDR3 reads CASSDYPGSYNEQFF. The CDR3, as DNA: TGTGCCAGCAGTGACTATCCCGGGTCCTACAATGAGCAGTTCTTC.

CDR3 sequence reads: CASSQDRIGRGTDTQYF. In DNA form, the CDR3 reads TGTGCCAGCAGCCAAGATCGAATAGGCAGGGGCACAGATACGCAGTATTTT. The rearrangement joins TRBV14 to TRBJ2-3; D is possibly TRBD1 (5 bases). Germline V gene lookup returns CDR1 SGHDN and CDR2 FVKESK. This CDR3 spans 17 amino acids. V was clipped by 0 bases and J by 1 base, with 14 bases between them.

The rearrangement joins TRBV6-1 to TRBJ1-6; D may be TRBD1 (6 bases). The CDR3 covers 13 residues. The V gene lost 2 bases and the J gene lost 10 bases, with 9 bases spanning the gap. The germline CDR1 and CDR2 sequences are MNHNS and SASEGT. CDR3 bases: TGTGCCAGCAGTGAATTGGGGGCCTCACCCCTCCACTTT. Translating it yields CASSELGASPLHF.

The rearrangement uses TRBV11-2 and TRBJ1-5; 7 bases line up with TRBD1. The germline CDR1 and CDR2 sequences are SGHAT and FQNNGV. Trimming at V came to 5 bases and at J to 7 bases, leaving 11 bases not matched to a gene. CDR3 length equals 15 residues. For the CDR3, the DNA is TGTGCCAGCAGCCAAGACAGGGTTCTGGGGCAGCCCCAGCATTTT. Translating gives CASSQDRVLGQPQHF.

The rearrangement uses TRBV7-9 and TRBJ2-7, with TRBD2 identical over 8 bases. The V and J ends lost 1 base and 3 bases, in that order; junction bases with no gene match: 5. Germline lookup yields CDR1 SEHNR and CDR2 FQNEAQ (reference sequence). The CDR3 extends over 15 amino acids. CDR3 nucleotide sequence: TGTGCCAGCAGCTTAGGAGCCGCGGGAGGCTACGAGCAGTACTTC. Encoded protein: CASSLGAAGGYEQYF.

The chain uses TRBV5-1 and TRBJ2-3; perhaps TRBD1 as D (5 bases). V lost 0 bases and J 2 bases, leaving 13 bases between the germline ends. This CDR3 contains 16 residues. Per the germline V gene, CDR1 is SGHRS and CDR2 is YFSETQ. CDR3 sequence (DNA): TGCGCCAGCAGCTTGGGGTTGACAGCAAACACAGATACGCAGTATTTT. Its protein product is CASSLGLTANTDTQYF.

The chain is built from TRBV7-9 and TRBJ2-7, with 7 bases fitting TRBD1. The CDR3 has 18 amino acids. Germline values: CDR1 SEHNR, CDR2 FQNEAQ (reference sequence). J gave up 1 base and V 5 bases, and 17 bases lay outside the gene matches. CDR3: CASSLTGKGDRASYEQYF. Written as DNA, the CDR3 is TGTGCCAGCAGCCTTACAGGGAAGGGAGACAGGGCGTCCTACGAGCAGTACTTC.

The chain is built from TRBV19 and TRBJ2-7, with 7 positions matching TRBD1. CDR1 and CDR2 from the germline V gene are LNHDA and SQIVND (reference sequence). The CDR3 is 15 residues long. Trimming removed 6 bases from V and 2 bases from J; junction bases left unmatched: 10. The CDR3 sequence is CASRVKGAPTYEQYF. The CDR3 bases are TGTGCCAGTAGGGTCAAGGGGGCTCCCACCTACGAGCAGTACTTC.

The J gene is TRBJ2-3, the V gene TRBV9; D call uncertain. V was clipped by 0 bases and J by 1 base, with 6 bases between them. The V gene's germline CDR1 is SGDLS and CDR2 YYNGEE. The CDR3 is 14 residues long. The CDR3 sequence: CASSVETRTDTQYF. The CDR3, as DNA: TGTGCCAGCAGCGTAGAGACACGCACAGATACGCAGTATTTT.

V gene TRBV5-1 combines with J gene TRBJ1-6, with 9 bases that match TRBD1. In germline, CDR1 is SGHRS, CDR2 YFSETQ. Trimming cost V 4 bases and J 9 bases; bases outside gene matches: 11. The CDR3 has 16 residues. CDR3 in amino acids: CASSPNPGTGSSPLHF. The CDR3 nucleotides are TGCGCCAGCAGCCCTAACCCCGGGACAGGGAGTTCACCCCTCCACTTT.

CDR3 sequence: CASSDGTGYREQYF. The CDR3 DNA follows: TGTGCCAGCAGTGACGGGACAGGGTATCGGGAGCAGTACTTC. The chain couples TRBV2 to TRBJ2-7; TRBD1 matches 9 bases. CDR3 length: 14 residues. The V segment lost 3 bases and the J segment 7 bases; nucleotides outside the gene matches: 7. Germline V gives CDR1 SNHLY, CDR2 FYNNEI.

The genes are TRBV7-9 and TRBJ1-2; 7 bases map to TRBD1. V lost 2 bases to trimming and J lost 4 bases; unmatched junction nucleotides: 4. CDR3 length: 14 amino acids. Per germline, CDR1 SEHNR and CDR2 FQNEAQ (reference sequence). The CDR3 protein is CASSLRGQSYGYTF. The CDR3 coding sequence is TGTGCCAGCAGCTTAAGGGGGCAGAGCTATGGCTACACCTTC.

V usage is TRBV3-1 (or the pseudogene TRBV3-2) and J usage is TRBJ1-2, with D possibly matching TRBD1 (5 bases). Trimming shortened V by 5 bases and J by 6 bases, and 19 bases separated the two germline ends. Per germline, CDR1 LGHDT and CDR2 YNNKEL (reference sequence). The CDR3 spans 15 residues. CDR3 sequence: CASSDPGGGVNGYTF. The CDR3 DNA reads TGTGCCAGCAGCGACCCCGGGGGAGGGGTTAATGGCTACACCTTC.

The rearrangement joins TRBV30 to TRBJ1-2, with TRBD1 identical over 9 bases. The CDR3 consists of 14 residues. The V segment lost 3 bases and the J segment 4 bases; nucleotides outside the gene matches: 6. Germline V lookup: CDR1 GTSNPN, CDR2 SVGIG (reference sequence). As DNA, the CDR3 is TGTGCCTGGAGCCGGGACAGGGAGGCCTATGGCTACACCTTC. Translating it yields CAWSRDREAYGYTF.

The V gene is TRBV27, the J gene TRBJ1-1; D may be TRBD1 (6 bases). This CDR3 is built from 15 residues. Germline-derived CDR1 and CDR2 are MNHEY and SMNVEV (reference sequence). V was cut by 1 base and J by 1 base, with 10 bases left in between. In DNA, the CDR3 is TGTGCCAGCAGTTTATACAGGGACCCGAACACTGAAGCTTTCTTT. Protein: CASSLYRDPNTEAFF.

The genes are TRBV5-1 and TRBJ1-2; TRBD1 matches at 9 bases. The V segment lost 3 bases and the J segment 0 bases; nucleotides outside the gene matches: 12. Germline V gene sequence: CDR1 SGHRS, CDR2 YFSETQ. This CDR3 contains 18 residues. The CDR3 nucleotides read TGCGCCAGCAGCTGGCAGGCGGGACAGGGCCCTACTAACTATGGCTACACCTTC. Translation: CASSWQAGQGPTNYGYTF.

The chain joins TRBV5-1 to TRBJ2-1; D remains ambiguous. This CDR3 has 12 residues. The V gene lost 2 bases and the J gene lost 4 bases, with 4 bases spanning the gap. Germline V gene sequence: CDR1 SGHRS, CDR2 YFSETQ. The CDR3 nucleotides read TGCGCCAGCAGCTTTAGTTACAATGAGCAGTTCTTC. Encoded protein: CASSFSYNEQFF.

The chain uses TRBV5-8 and TRBJ1-2; 10 bases align to TRBD1. Germline assignment: CDR1 SGHTS and CDR2 YDEGEE. This CDR3 is built from 14 residues. J gave up 8 bases and V 3 bases, and 7 bases lay outside the gene matches. The CDR3 sequence: CASSSDGTGVGYTF. CDR3 bases: TGTGCCAGCAGCTCAGACGGGACAGGGGTCGGCTACACCTTC.

This clone was observed a handful of times. The rearrangement joins TRBV5-4 to TRBJ2-1; tentatively, D is TRBD2 (5 bases). Trimming took off 1 base at V and 2 bases at J, with 10 bases between the two ends. The CDR3 has 15 amino acids. CDR1 is SGHNT, CDR2 YYREEE, per germline (reference sequence). In DNA, the CDR3 is TGTGCCAGCAGCTTGACGGGGAAGCCCTACAATGAGCAGTTCTTC. It codes for CASSLTGKPYNEQFF. Based on the CDR3 plus reference TRBV5-4 and TRBJ2-1, the full variable domain is ETGVTQSPTHLIKTRGQQVTLRCSSQSGHNTVSWYQQALGQGPQFIFQYYREEENGRGNFPPRFSGLQFPNYSSELNVNALELDDSALYLCASSLTGKPYNEQFFGPGTRLTVL.

This clone was observed a single time. This chain joins TRBV5-4 and TRBJ2-1; tentatively, D is TRBD2 (6 bases). Between the trimmed V and J ends, which lost 1 base and 10 bases, there was a span of 15 bases. Germline values: CDR1 SGHNT, CDR2 YYREEE (reference sequence). CDR3 length: 14 amino acids. The CDR3, as DNA: TGTGCCAGCAGCTTGCCCGGGAGTAGGGAGGAGCAGTTCTTC. It is translated as CASSLPGSREEQFF.

The chain links TRBV9 to TRBJ2-1; 9 bases are a match to TRBD2. J lost 3 bases, V lost 3 bases, and 4 bases had no gene match. The CDR3 is made up of 15 amino acids. CDR1 and CDR2 (germline): SGDLS, YYNGEE. The CDR3 DNA reads as TGTGCCAGCAGCGCTAGCGGGGACTTCTACAATGAGCAGTTCTTC. Its protein is CASSASGDFYNEQFF.

This clone is a singleton in its sample. The CDR3 reads CASSPNPDRENYGYTF. The CDR3 nucleotides read TGCGCCAGCAGCCCCAACCCAGACAGGGAAAACTATGGCTACACCTTC. The chain has TRBV5-1 and TRBJ1-2, with TRBD1 identical over 7 bases. The CDR3 spans 16 residues. With 4 bases clipped from V and 2 bases from J, the junction kept 11 bases outside the gene matches. CDR1 is SGHRS, CDR2 YFSETQ, per germline.

This chain connects TRBV19 to TRBJ2-7, with 9 bases fitting TRBD1. CDR1 is LNHDA, CDR2 SQIVND, per germline (reference sequence). Trimming took 4 bases from V and 3 from J; bases not matched to a gene: 7. The CDR3 has 15 residues. DNA for the CDR3: TGTGCCAGTAGTAAGAAGGGACAGGGTCTCTACGAGCAGTACTTC. It encodes CASSKKGQGLYEQYF.

The chain uses TRBV18 and TRBJ2-1; tentative D call: TRBD2 (5 bases). The CDR3 has 15 amino acids. The V end lost 3 bases, the J end lost 2 bases, and 11 bases lay between the germline ends. Germline V gene data show CDR1 as KGHSH and CDR2 as LQKENI. The CDR3: CASSPSGNTYNEQFF. CDR3 DNA sequence: TGTGCCAGCTCACCCTCGGGAAACACCTACAATGAGCAGTTCTTC.

The V and J genes are TRBV7-2 and TRBJ2-4, with 9 bases matching TRBD2. The trim removed 1 base at V and 8 bases at J, leaving 12 bases unmatched. CDR1 and CDR2 (germline): SGHTA, FQGNSA. CDR3 length: 17 amino acids. CDR3 in amino acids: CASSLGLRRGGRDIQYF. The CDR3 DNA is TGTGCCAGCAGCTTAGGTTTGAGGCGGGGGGGCAGGGACATTCAGTACTTC.

This chain uses TRBV4-1 with TRBJ2-3, with D possibly matching TRBD2 (5 bases). The CDR3 length is 14 residues. Germline V gene sequence: CDR1 MGHRA, CDR2 YSYEKL. Trimming cost V 1 base and J 5 bases, with 10 bases left between them. Written as DNA, the CDR3 is TGCGCCAGCAGCCAAGGGCGGGCGGAAGATACGCAGTATTTT. Translating gives CASSQGRAEDTQYF.